This TCR beta chain is from a study of blood T cell repertoires in COVID-19. Study as a whole: The samples span acute and convalescent COVID-19 from the United States, Italy and Spain. PBMCs, B-cell-depleted T cells, or T cells provided the cDNA or gDNA that made up the material.

Germline loops: CDR1 KGHDR, CDR2 SFDVKD. This CDR3 is 16 amino acids long. The V and J ends lost 3 bases and 4 bases, in that order; junction bases with no gene match: 3. Per the original methods: Amplification from reference gene primers served as the basis for estimated nucleated cell counts. Sequenced by immunoSEQ multiplex PCR; TCRdb stores in-frame clones only, minus some. V, J and clone size derive from that table, while D and trimming were established from the DNA sequence. The sample consists of 200,000 to 250,000 clones, 88% of them appearing once. This receptor was identified in an older man with acute or convalescent COVID-19. Material: peripheral blood. The chain combines TRBV24-1 with TRBJ2-3; TRBD2 agrees at 13 bases. CDR3 in DNA: TGTGCCACCAGTGATGCACTAGCGGGAGGGTCAGATACGCAGTATTTT. It translates to CATSDALAGGSDTQYF.